This T cell receptor (beta chain) was sequenced during a study of T cell responses to AZD1222 COVID-19 vaccine. Study background: Both about-4-week and about-12-week second-dose recipients were combined. Points from the study as a whole: The donor cohort was predominantly white British with a female majority, and clonal diversity may have been underestimated. No day 14 peak samples; only post-peak repertoires were characterized. Only a handful of individuals given AZD1222 were seropositive at baseline.

The CDR3 is 14 residues long. Germline V gene lookup returns CDR1 LNHDA and CDR2 SQIVND (reference sequence). With 8 bases clipped from V and 2 bases from J, the junction kept 3 bases outside the gene matches. Concerning this clone: Antigen: not known. Additional DNA sequences in this sample encode the identical CDR3.

Profiled with immunoSEQ multiplex PCR; TCRdb holds only in-frame clones, not every one. Of some 130,000 clones listed, 93% are singletons. The sample was peripheral blood, taken on day 0 of AZD1222 vaccination. The clonotype was recovered from an adult in good health. The chain joins TRBV19 to TRBJ1-5, with TRBD1 matching 10 bases. The CDR3 nucleotides are TGTGCCAGTGCCGGGACAGGGGGCAATCAGCCCCAGCATTTT. It specifies CASAGTGGNQPQHF.